The 13 T cell receptor beta chains below all came from one sample that was sequenced in a study of glioma-infiltrating T cells after dendritic cell vaccination. The repertoire was sequenced with immunoSEQ multiplex PCR; TCRdb's copy has only in-frame clones and lacks some. The table lists approximately 90,000 clones, under 90% of them singletons, with under 3% in the top ten. The source material was blood, sampled before dendritic cell vaccination. These receptor sequences come from a human donor with glioblastoma.

To note about this clone: The junction shows a germline mismatch at one end, possibly a read error. V is TRBV15 and J is TRBJ1-1, with 7 bases matching TRBD1. Germline CDR1 LNHNV, CDR2 YYDKDF (reference sequence). CDR3 length: 13 residues. The CDR3 nucleotides are TGTGCCACCAGCAAGGCCCCAGGGGGGACAGCCTACTTT. Its translation is CATSKAPGGTAYF. Filled out from reference TRBV15 and TRBJ1-1, the complete variable domain reads DAMVIQNPRYQVTQFGKPVTLSCSQTLNHNVMYWYQQKSSQAPKLLFHYYDKDFNNEADTPDNFQSRRPNTSFCFLDIRSPGLGDTAMYLCATSKAPGGTAYFGQGTRLTVV.

The chain is built from TRBV5-6 and TRBJ1-4; 7 bases are shared with TRBD1. The CDR3 covers 13 residues. V lost 0 bases, J lost 7 bases, and 0 bases stayed unmatched. The germline V gene has CDR1 SGHDT and CDR2 YYEEEE. CDR3 amino acids: CASSLGTGEKLFF. CDR3 sequence (DNA): TGTGCCAGCAGCTTGGGGACAGGTGAAAAACTGTTTTTT.

The V call is TRBV10-2, the J call TRBJ1-5; D possibly corresponds to TRBD1 (5 bases). The CDR3 has 14 residues. Germline-derived CDR1 and CDR2 are WSHSY and SAAADI. V was pared by 6 bases and J by 7 bases, with 16 bases between. DNA of the CDR3: TGCGCCAGCAGGTTAGGAGGGGTAGGACAGCCCCAGCATTTT. It is translated as CASRLGGVGQPQHF.

This rearrangement joins TRBV4-1 to TRBJ2-7, with 7 bases fitting TRBD1. V lost 5 bases and J lost 5; bases outside the gene matches: 12. The CDR3 totals 15 residues. The V gene's germline CDR1 is MGHRA and CDR2 YSYEKL. CDR3 protein: CASSIKTGNINEQYF. For the CDR3, the DNA is TGCGCCAGCAGCATTAAGACAGGGAACATCAACGAGCAGTACTTC.

This clone was seen a handful of times. The V and J genes are TRBV25-1 and TRBJ1-5, with D perhaps matching TRBD1 (6 bases). V lost 3 bases to trimming and J lost 2 bases, with 11 bases between them. Per germline, CDR1 MGHDK and CDR2 SYGVNS. This CDR3 has 15 residues. The DNA for the CDR3 is TGTGCCAGCAGTGACGCACAGGGCGGCAATCAGCCCCAGCATTTT. Translating gives CASSDAQGGNQPQHF.

CDR3 DNA: TGTGCCAGCAGCCAAGGGGCCGCAGGGTCCCCCTACGAGCAGTACTTC. Protein product: CASSQGAAGSPYEQYF. The gene calls are TRBV4-2 and TRBJ2-7; a weak D match, TRBD1 (5 bases). V was pared by 1 base and J by 2 bases, with 15 bases between. The CDR3 contains 16 residues. Per germline, CDR1 LGHNA and CDR2 YNFKEQ.

J is TRBJ2-1 and V is TRBV5-1, with 12 bases that match TRBD2. CDR1 and CDR2 from the germline V gene are SGHRS and YFSETQ. The CDR3 extends over 17 amino acids. The V segment lost 4 bases and the J segment 9 bases; nucleotides outside the gene matches: 14. This CDR3 reads CASSPDLAGGSAGEQFF. The CDR3 DNA follows: TGCGCCAGCAGCCCAGATCTAGCGGGAGGGTCGGCCGGTGAGCAGTTCTTC.

This chain links TRBV2 with TRBJ1-1; 8 nucleotides line up with TRBD1. CDR3 length: 12 residues. The trim removed 6 bases at V and 4 bases at J, leaving 1 base unmatched. Germline lookup yields CDR1 SNHLY and CDR2 FYNNEI. CDR3 protein: CASRDRATEAFF. The CDR3 nucleotides read TGTGCCAGCAGGGACAGGGCCACTGAAGCTTTCTTT. Drawing the rest from reference TRBV2 and TRBJ1-1, the complete variable domain is EPEVTQTPSHQVTQMGQEVILRCVPISNHLYFYWYRQILGQKVEFLVSFYNNEISEKSEIFDDQFSVERPDGSNFTLKIRSTKLEDSAMYFCASRDRATEAFFGQGTRLTVV.

CDR3 sequence (DNA): TGCGCCAGCAGTCCTCAGGGGGCGAGGGCCGGGGAGCTGTTTTTT. Its protein is CASSPQGARAGELFF. The chain couples TRBV4-1 to TRBJ2-2, with 8 bases matching TRBD1. This CDR3 contains 15 residues. Germline trimming cut 6 bases from V and 6 bases from J; bases unmatched to any gene: 9. Germline V gene sequence: CDR1 MGHRA, CDR2 YSYEKL.

The rearrangement joins TRBV2 to TRBJ1-5, with D perhaps TRBD1 (5 bases). The germline CDR1 and CDR2 sequences are SNHLY and FYNNEI. The CDR3 runs 16 residues. Deletions cut 2 bases from V and 7 bases from J, with 18 bases between. CDR3 DNA: TGTGCCAGCAGTGAATTACCCGCAGGGCAAAACCAGCCCCAGCATTTT. This gives the protein CASSELPAGQNQPQHF.

The CDR3 protein is CASSDRGQGEDTGELFF. The CDR3 coding sequence is TGTGCCAGCAGTGACCGAGGACAGGGGGAGGACACCGGGGAGCTGTTTTTT. The chain joins TRBV2 to TRBJ2-2, with TRBD1 matching over 10 bases. This CDR3 spans 17 amino acids. Germline CDR1 and CDR2: SNHLY and FYNNEI. V lost 3 bases to trimming and J lost 3 bases; unmatched junction nucleotides: 7. Full variable domain (missing parts from reference TRBV2 and TRBJ2-2): EPEVTQTPSHQVTQMGQEVILRCVPISNHLYFYWYRQILGQKVEFLVSFYNNEISEKSEIFDDQFSVERPDGSNFTLKIRSTKLEDSAMYFCASSDRGQGEDTGELFFGEGSRLTVL.

The rearrangement links TRBV28 to TRBJ1-5, with 8 bases identical to TRBD1. Germline assignment: CDR1 MDHEN and CDR2 SYDVKM. CDR3 length equals 14 residues. Trimming removed 11 bases from V and 0 bases from J; junction bases left unmatched: 6. DNA of the CDR3: TGTGCCTGCCGGACAGGGCCTAGCAATCAGCCCCAGCATTTT. Translating gives CACRTGPSNQPQHF.

The CDR3 DNA reads TGTGCCAGCAGCGCACGAGGAGGGACAGGGGGGGATACGCAGTATTTT. Its translation is CASSARGGTGGDTQYF. The chain couples TRBV9 to TRBJ2-3, with 11 bases matching TRBD1. The germline V gene has CDR1 SGDLS and CDR2 YYNGEE. With 3 bases clipped from V and 6 bases from J, the junction kept 9 bases outside the gene matches. The CDR3 loop spans 16 amino acids.